This paragraph covers one T cell receptor beta chain sequence. The antigen is undetermined. The data derive from a study of cytomegalovirus exposure and HLA in healthy donors. V dropped 4 bases and J dropped 5 bases, with 11 bases sitting between them. The CDR3 consists of 14 residues. Per germline, CDR1 MNHEY and CDR2 SMNVEV (reference sequence). Study results and limitations: TRBV6-2, TRBV6-3 and some other V segments were unresolvable in 87-base-pair reads. Specificity of a few CMV-associated chains for CMV antigens was verified in vitro.

The study ran its PCR with 60 Vbeta and 13 Jbeta primers. Assay: immunoSEQ multiplex PCR; the TCRdb copy retains only in-frame clones and omits some. The data show more than 95,000 clones, 75% to 90% seen once. All donors participated as healthy donors of bone marrow. The V and J genes are TRBV27 and TRBJ2-2; TRBD2 is a possible D gene (5 bases). The TCR sequence derives from a man aged 18 to 29 in good health and CMV-seropositive. Sequenced sample: PBMCs. The CDR3 DNA reads as TGTGCCAGCAGTTCCGGGATCGGAACCGGGGAGCTGTTTTTT. This codes for CASSSGIGTGELFF.